The following is a TCR beta chain sequence with its context. The data are from a study of blood T cell repertoires in COVID-19. Looking at the study overall: Material from acute and convalescent COVID-19 was sourced from the United States, Italy and Spain. PBMCs, B-cell-depleted T cells, or T cells provided the cDNA or gDNA that made up the material.

Germline loops: CDR1 SGHRS, CDR2 YFSETQ. J gave up 10 bases and V 4 bases, and 11 bases lay outside the gene matches. The CDR3 contains 14 residues. Authors' data handling: Amplifying reference gene primers gave estimates of nucleated cell counts. Measured with immunoSEQ multiplex PCR; TCRdb has only the in-frame clones, and not every one. That table supplies the V and J calls and clone size; D and trimming were determined from the DNA. The sample consists of some 150,000 clones, roughly four fifths of them appearing once. Sequencing used peripheral blood. The J gene is TRBJ2-1, the V gene TRBV5-1, with 7 bases fitting TRBD2. The sequence came from a woman of 80 years or more with acute or convalescent COVID-19. The CDR3 sequence: CASSDPGTGGEQFF. The CDR3 DNA sequence: TGCGCCAGCAGCGATCCCGGTACGGGGGGAGAGCAGTTCTTC.